This TCR beta chain was sequenced for a study of blood T cell repertoires in COVID-19. Study-wide background: Sample material is recorded as cDNA or gDNA derived from T cells, B-cell-depleted T cells, or PBMCs.

A remark on this clone: Other DNA sequences in this specimen translate into the identical CDR3.

The Seattle patients joined while their infection was active and were tracked longitudinally afterward. Per the original methods: How many nucleated cells were present was estimated from reference gene primer amplification. Only in-frame clones appear in the TCRdb table, and some are missing; sequencing was by immunoSEQ multiplex PCR. V and J calls and clone size come straight from that table; D and trimming were deduced from the DNA. Of roughly 390,000 clones in the sample, 87% were seen once. The sequence was collected from a woman in her 30s with COVID-19, enrolled during active disease. Input material: peripheral blood.

The CDR3 bases are TGTGCCAGCAGTCGGACAGTGAACACTGAAGCTTTCTTT. Amino acids: CASSRTVNTEAFF. V usage is TRBV6-5 and J usage is TRBJ1-1; D possibly corresponds to TRBD1 (6 bases). Trimming removed 5 bases at V and 0 bases at J, with 7 bases between. The CDR3 has 13 residues. CDR1 is MNHEY and CDR2 is SVGAGI in the germline V gene.